This paragraph reports one T cell receptor (beta chain). Its antigen specificity is not known. No clone much larger than this one lies a single base away; base qualities are absent. Genomic DNA was extracted with the DNeasy Blood and Tissue Kit from approximately 10,000 to 100,000 sorted cells per subset. The TCRbeta V-J or V-D-J regions were sequenced and mapped through the immunoSEQ service, and coverage above 10x per sample was achieved. The paper's data handling went like this. Only productive rearrangements exported from the immunoSEQ Analyzer platform were analyzed, with clonality assessed on the 500 most abundant clones. To quantify how much repertoires overlapped between populations, both the Morisita-Horn similarity index and the Jaccard index were used. In about 6 cancer patients, Morisita-Horn similarity was measured between the TCR repertoires of CD8 T-cell subsets. TCRdb holds this immuneACCESS table with in-frame rearrangements only. Some clones are missing; in checked studies, unresolved V genes explain under half, and the rest has no known cause. V, J and clone size are taken as reported in that table, and D and trimming were inferred from the DNA itself. The sample contains several thousand clones, over 60% of them found a single time. In total, the top ten clones hold almost 60% of the sample.

These data are taken from a study of CD39 and CD103 CD8 tumor-infiltrating T cells (dated by TCRdb to the late 2010s). About the investigation overall: The repertoire comparisons shown came from four patients: one with an HPV-positive HNSCC, one with an HPV-negative HNSCC, one with ovarian cancer and one with melanoma. TCRbeta CDR3 deep sequencing compared repertoires of CD8 TIL subsets defined by CD103 and CD39 with peripheral memory CD8 T cells.

Patients were not receiving therapy at sample collection, though earlier treatments ranged from chemotherapy, radiotherapy, surgery and immunotherapy to none. After thawing, cells went through T lymphocyte enrichment using a negative-selection kit, with EpCAM beads added for tumor-infiltrating lymphocytes. Memory CD8 T cells were sorted using a CD8+CD4-CD45RA- gate, without regard to whether the cells expressed CCR7. Peripheral blood mononuclear cells were obtained using a Ficoll-Paque PLUS gradient and were cryopreserved prior to analysis. Populations were sorted on a FACSAria II to approximately 99% purity, and cell pellets were frozen without culture for TCR sequencing. On the study overall, not on this receptor specifically: DP TIL clonotypes were rarely detected in blood or uninvolved lymph node, whereas DN TIL clonotypes were found to largely overlap with peripheral memory CD8 repertoires. Compared with DN and SP CD8 TILs and with blood memory CD8 T cells, DP CD8 TILs appeared more oligoclonal, with the top 30 clonotypes covering roughly 55-90%.

Material for sequencing was CD8+ T cells sorted from blood. This specimen's cell subset or site label, interpreted: total memory CD8 T cells (CD45RA-CCR7+/-) from blood or uninvolved lymph node. This clonotype originated in a human donor with head and neck squamous cell carcinoma.

CDR3 region: CAWYGQGAINTGELFF. Read as DNA, the sequence is TGTGCCTGGTATGGCCAGGGGGCGATAAACACCGGGGAGCTGTTTTTT. The chain links TRBV30 with TRBJ2-2; TRBD1 lines up with 8 middle nucleotides. The CDR3 spans 16 residues, from the cysteine through the phenylalanine. The sequence is cut down to CDR3 DNA, 48 bases in frame from base 1. CDR1 and CDR2 are read off the germline V gene (reference sequence) as GTSNPN and SVGIG. Germline trimming: 5 bases from V, 2 bases from J; junction bases outside gene matches: 10.